This T cell receptor beta chain was found in a study of cytomegalovirus exposure and HLA in healthy donors. The study's findings and limits: The study put roughly 160 TCR beta chains on its list as cytomegalovirus-associated. Testing in vitro showed a few CMV-associated chains specific for CMV antigens.

Use of 60 Vbeta and 13 Jbeta primers characterized the PCR. Under the authors' procedure: In a later analysis, the count reached about 82 million unique TCR beta chains, with roughly 11 million shared. The method was immunoSEQ multiplex PCR; TCRdb's version includes in-frame clones alone and lacks a portion of them. From that table come the V and J calls and clone size; the DNA was used to work out D and trimming. The sample lists about 180,000 clones; approximately 84% were seen once. Concerning this clone: Its cognate antigen is unknown.

Germline V lookup: CDR1 GTSNPN, CDR2 SVGIG (reference sequence). Trimming took 1 base from V and 5 from J; bases not matched to a gene: 3. The CDR3 covers 13 residues. Sequenced material: PBMCs. The chain employs TRBV30 and TRBJ1-1; 8 nucleotides align to TRBD1. This TCR was sampled from a girl between 10 and 17 years old in good health and CMV-seropositive. Written as DNA, the CDR3 is TGTGCCTGGAGTGACGACAGGGGAACTGAAGCTTTCTTT. Amino acids: CAWSDDRGTEAFF.